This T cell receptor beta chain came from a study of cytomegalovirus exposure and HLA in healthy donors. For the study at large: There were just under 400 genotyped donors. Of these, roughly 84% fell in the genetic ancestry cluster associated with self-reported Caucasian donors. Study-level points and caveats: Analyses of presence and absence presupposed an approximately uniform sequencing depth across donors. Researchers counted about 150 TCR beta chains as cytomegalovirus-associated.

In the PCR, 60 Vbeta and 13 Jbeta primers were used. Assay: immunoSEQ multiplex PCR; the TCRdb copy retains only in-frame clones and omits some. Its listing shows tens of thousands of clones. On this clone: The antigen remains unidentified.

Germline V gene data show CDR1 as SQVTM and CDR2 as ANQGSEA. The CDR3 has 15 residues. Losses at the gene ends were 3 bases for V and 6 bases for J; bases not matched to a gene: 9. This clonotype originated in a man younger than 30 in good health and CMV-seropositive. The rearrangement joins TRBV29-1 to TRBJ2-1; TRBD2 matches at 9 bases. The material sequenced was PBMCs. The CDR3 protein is CSVDPLAGRGNEQFF. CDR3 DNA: TGCAGCGTTGACCCACTAGCGGGTCGGGGCAATGAGCAGTTCTTC.